This T cell receptor (beta chain) is from a study of blood T cell repertoires in COVID-19. At the level of the study: Samples representing acute and convalescent COVID-19 were sourced from the United States, Italy and Spain.

The CDR3 spans 15 residues. Germline-derived CDR1 and CDR2 are SNHLY and FYNNEI. V was pared by 6 bases and J by 2 bases, with 14 bases between. Residents of 24 US areas, aged about 18 to 95 years, made up the participants. Original analysis: For nucleated cells, counts were estimated from reference gene primer amplification. Clones were read by immunoSEQ multiplex PCR, and TCRdb kept only the in-frame ones, dropping some. The D gene and trimming were derived from the DNA, and the V and J assignments and clone size from that table. The profile shows 300,000 to 350,000 clones, over 75% of them singletons.

This clonotype originated in a man younger than 40 who had recovered from COVID-19. The chain is built from TRBV2 and TRBJ1-5; D is possibly TRBD1 (5 bases). Sequenced input: PBMCs or T cells enriched from blood (not recorded which). CDR3 nucleotide sequence: TGTGCCAGCAGGGATCAGGGTGGGGGCAATCAGCCCCAGCATTTT. Its protein is CASRDQGGGNQPQHF.